This T cell receptor (beta chain) was found in a study of OX40 agonist ivuxolimab in advanced cancers. Study summary: Participants could have had prior anti-PD-1, anti-PD-L1 or anti-CTLA-4 therapy, and about 37% had some.

The V gene end was trimmed by 4 bases and the J gene end by 8 bases; junction bases not matched to a gene: 11. Germline CDR1 is SGHKS and CDR2 is YYEKEE (reference sequence). CDR3 length: 15 residues. The method was immunoSEQ multiplex PCR; TCRdb's version includes in-frame clones alone and lacks a portion of them. This table holds roughly 79,000 clones, around 93% found once. The source was CD4+ or CD8+ T cells sorted from blood, collected in a trial of the OX40 agonist ivuxolimab. This receptor was taken from an adult with an advanced solid tumor such as melanoma, head and neck, liver or kidney cancer. The chain couples TRBV5-5 to TRBJ1-4; 7 nucleotides align to TRBD1. The CDR3 DNA is TGTGCCAGCAGCCCGGATGGAGGGGGCGAGGAAAAACTGTTTTTT. Its translation is CASSPDGGGEEKLFF. Full variable domain (rest looked up from reference TRBV5-5 and TRBJ1-4): DAGVTQSPTHLIKTRGQQVTLRCSPISGHKSVSWYQQVLGQGPQFIFQYYEKEERGRGNFPDRFSARQFPNYSSELNVNALLLGDSALYLCASSPDGGGEEKLFFGSGTQLSVL.